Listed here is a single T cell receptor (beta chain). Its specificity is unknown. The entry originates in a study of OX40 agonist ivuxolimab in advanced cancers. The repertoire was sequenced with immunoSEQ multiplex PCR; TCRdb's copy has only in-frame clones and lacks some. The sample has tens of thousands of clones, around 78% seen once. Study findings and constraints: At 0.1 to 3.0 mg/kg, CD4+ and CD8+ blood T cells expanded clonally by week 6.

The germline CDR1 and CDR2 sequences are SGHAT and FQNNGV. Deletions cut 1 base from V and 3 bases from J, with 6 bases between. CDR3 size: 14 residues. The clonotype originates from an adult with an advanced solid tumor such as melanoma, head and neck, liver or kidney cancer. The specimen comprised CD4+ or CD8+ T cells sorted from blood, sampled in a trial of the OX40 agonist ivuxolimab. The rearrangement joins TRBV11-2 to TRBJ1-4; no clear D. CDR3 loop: CASSLGPSNEKLFF. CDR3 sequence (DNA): TGTGCCAGCAGCTTAGGACCTTCTAATGAAAAACTGTTTTTT.